This T cell receptor beta chain was documented in a study of molecular identifiers for immune sequencing clone quantification. Study results and caveats: Under 1% of molecules in naive cells, but over 98% of effector molecules, belonged to clones above 20 RNA copies. Highly expanded clone sizes could be underestimated by identical TCR molecules sharing a barcode.

Preparation of naive CD8 libraries involved roughly 18,000 to 1,100,000 sorted cells and 10%, 30% or 50% RNA. For naive CD8 T cells, sorting used the CD8+CD4-CCR7+CD45RA+ phenotype. This clonotype was detected many times. Its specificity is unknown. TCRdb reprocessed the PCR reads via MiXCR and lists one record per CDR3 protein. The repertoire has around 70,000 distinct CDR3 sequences, around 18% of them found once; the top ten carry roughly 1.6%. Source material: naive CD8+ T cells from blood, with Jurkat cell RNA spiked in. Subset reported: FACS-sorted CD8+CD4-CCR7+CD45RA+ naive T cells. This receptor was obtained from a human donor in good health. Some libraries in this study had Jurkat cell RNA spiked in.

The CDR3 nucleotides are TGTGCCAGCAGCCCGGAAGGGTACAGGGGCTTGTGGGACACTGAAGCTTTCTTT. Protein: CASSPEGYRGLWDTEAFF. The chain recombines TRBV7-2 with TRBJ1-1, with 7 bases matching TRBD1. V was pared by 5 bases and J by 3 bases, with 18 bases of the junction left unmatched. The CDR3 contains 18 residues. From germline, CDR1 is SGHTA and CDR2 FQGNSA.